This paragraph covers one TCR beta chain sequence. Its antigen is not identified. In patients chosen for sequencing, flow cytometry had shown CD8+CD57+ cell expansion. Severe acquired aplastic anemia was diagnosed in all patients. Trimming at V came to 4 bases and at J to 10 bases, leaving 9 bases not matched to a gene. Germline loops: CDR1 SGHVT, CDR2 SQSDAQ. The CDR3 consists of 14 residues. Genomic DNA was employed as the template in profiling TCR beta VDJ and CDR3. MiXCR was run by TCRdb on the reads, yielding one entry per CDR3 protein. The table includes 260,000 or so distinct CDR3 sequences, 70% to 85% detected once. The sample belongs to a study of CD8+CD57+ T cells in acquired aplastic anemia. Overall study: DNA per sorted CD4+ or CD8+ sample ranged about 0.19 to 30 ug, averaging 3.2 ug. Study-wide results and limits: Between the patient and control groups, CD8+ Simpson's diversity did not differ significantly. Patients and controls turned out to have twenty-nine CD8+ CDR3 sequences in common.

The sequencing sample was made of sorted CD4+, CD8+, or CD8+CD57+ T cells (not recorded which) from PBMCs. The sequence came from a human donor with aplastic anemia. The gene calls are TRBV7-4 and TRBJ2-3; 9 bases agree with TRBD2. The DNA for the CDR3 is TGTGCCAGCAGCTCAGCGGGAGGTACCGCTCCGCAGTATTTT. As protein: CASSSAGGTAPQYF.